This TCR beta chain derives from a study of beta chain features in type 1 diabetes. What was sequenced were expressed TCRB transcripts, since all of the isolated RNA had been reverse transcribed. Measured with immunoSEQ multiplex PCR; TCRdb has only the in-frame clones, and not every one. Of tens of thousands of clones in the sample, roughly three fifths were seen once. Remarks on this clone: A read error may produce the germline difference seen at one junction end.

The V gene's germline CDR1 is LNHDA and CDR2 SQIVND (reference sequence). The CDR3 length is 14 residues. Sort purity for all populations was recorded as exceeding 98%. Sample: Tregs from blood. The chain links TRBV19 to TRBJ2-6; 10 nucleotides line up with TRBD1. The clonotype originates from a woman between 18 and 30 years old in good health. The CDR3: CASSTRQGASVLTF. Written as DNA, the CDR3 is TGTGCCAGTAGTACCCGACAGGGGGCCAGCGTCCTGACTTTC. Full variable domain (remainder filled in from reference TRBV19 and TRBJ2-6): DGGITQSPKYLFRKEGQNVTLSCEQNLNHDAMYWYRQDPGQGLRLIYYSQIVNDFQKGDIAEGYSVSREKKESFPLTVTSAQKNPTAFYLCASSTRQGASVLTFGAGSRLTVL.